The present TCR beta chain was sequenced within a study of OX40 agonist ivuxolimab in advanced cancers. Whole-study context: Participants averaged approximately 60 years of age (range about 23 to 90) and were around 85% male. Study-level results: Relative to CD4+, CD8+ T cells held more expanded clones on average. Compared with others, partial responders at 0.1-3.0 mg/kg displayed clonal expansion among the lowest.

The study sampled blood at baseline, cycle 4 day 1, and cycle 7 day 1. CDR1 is SQVTM, CDR2 ANQGSEA, per germline. This CDR3 has 12 residues. Trimming took off 5 bases at V and 7 bases at J, with 15 bases between the two ends. Details on this clone: Its antigen is unknown.

TCRdb's table, derived via immunoSEQ multiplex PCR, lists solely in-frame clones and lacks some. Among 80,000 or so clones listed, 85% were seen once. Specimen: CD4+ or CD8+ T cells sorted from blood, collected in a trial of the OX40 agonist ivuxolimab. The origin of this receptor is an adult with an advanced solid tumor such as melanoma, head and neck, liver or kidney cancer. J is TRBJ2-7 and V is TRBV29-1; either TRBD1 or TRBD2 may fit D (6 bases each). The DNA for the CDR3 is TGCAGCGTTCAGCCGGGGGCGGGGGAGCAGTACTTC. Translating gives CSVQPGAGEQYF.